The present entry profiles one T cell receptor (beta chain) with its context. Its target is not known. This specimen comes from a study of T cell responses to AZD1222 COVID-19 vaccine. Whole-study results and caveats: Seropositive AZD1222 recipients at baseline numbered only 5 or 6. Donors skewed white British and female; clonal diversity was possibly underestimated. After two AZD1222 doses, spike-specific TCR breadth and depth rose versus day 0. Dominant at 160-218 and 743-854, vaccine-associated CD4 TCRs also spanned spike.

Only in-frame clones appear in the TCRdb table, and some are missing; sequencing was by immunoSEQ multiplex PCR. The sample yields 70,000 to 95,000 clones, about 90% seen once. Trimming pared 4 bases from V and 1 base from J, leaving 8 bases between. Germline V CDR1 and CDR2: SGHRS, YFSETQ. The CDR3 loop spans 13 amino acids. The chain couples TRBV5-1 to TRBJ1-1; D unclear. This sequence originates from an adult who received the AZD1222 COVID-19 vaccine. Sequences were derived from peripheral blood, sampled 28 days after the second AZD1222 dose. In nucleotides, the CDR3 is TGCGCCAGCAGCGTGGACGGGAACACTGAAGCTTTCTTT. Encoded protein: CASSVDGNTEAFF.